The next 4 T cell receptor beta chains were all read from a single sample in a study of cytomegalovirus exposure and HLA in healthy donors. PCR used 60 Vbeta primers and 13 Jbeta primers. Only in-frame clones appear in the TCRdb table, and some are missing; sequencing was by immunoSEQ multiplex PCR. The profile covers 130,000 or so clones, with approximately 80% appearing a single time and more than 0.95% taken by the ten largest. The sequenced sample consisted of PBMCs. These receptors came from a man aged 45-65 years in good health and CMV-seronegative.

This sequence joins TRBV29-1 and TRBJ2-1; 11 bases match TRBD2. Germline-derived CDR1 and CDR2 are SQVTM and ANQGSEA. V trimming: 6 bases; J trimming: 7 bases; junction bases outside the gene matches: 5. The CDR3 covers 13 residues. The CDR3 DNA reads as TGCAGCGTACATAGCGGGAGGGTTAATGAGCAGTTCTTC. Translating gives CSVHSGRVNEQFF.

This rearrangement joins TRBV7-2 to TRBJ2-7; 9 bases agree with TRBD2. This CDR3 comprises 14 residues. CDR1 and CDR2 (germline): SGHTA, FQGNSA. The V segment lost 3 bases and the J segment 7 bases; nucleotides outside the gene matches: 7. CDR3 DNA sequence: TGTGCCAGCAGCTTGGAGACGAGCGGGAGGGAGCAGTACTTC. It yields the protein CASSLETSGREQYF.

This chain links TRBV18 with TRBJ1-5; D is perhaps TRBD1 (5 bases). CDR3 length: 14 amino acids. Germline CDR1 KGHSH, CDR2 LQKENI. Trimming pared 5 bases from V and 2 bases from J, leaving 10 bases between. The CDR3 loop reads CASSTGSGNQPQHF. DNA of the CDR3: TGTGCCAGCTCAACAGGATCGGGCAATCAGCCCCAGCATTTT.

Only a few counts were recorded for this clone. V gene TRBV29-1 combines with J gene TRBJ1-2, with D possibly being TRBD1 (6 bases). Germline CDR1 and CDR2: SQVTM and ANQGSEA. This CDR3 region has 12 residues. Between the trimmed V and J ends, which lost 2 bases and 6 bases, there was a span of 10 bases. CDR3 in DNA: TGCAGCGTTGAACGACAGGACGATGGCTACACCTTC. Protein sequence: CSVERQDDGYTF.